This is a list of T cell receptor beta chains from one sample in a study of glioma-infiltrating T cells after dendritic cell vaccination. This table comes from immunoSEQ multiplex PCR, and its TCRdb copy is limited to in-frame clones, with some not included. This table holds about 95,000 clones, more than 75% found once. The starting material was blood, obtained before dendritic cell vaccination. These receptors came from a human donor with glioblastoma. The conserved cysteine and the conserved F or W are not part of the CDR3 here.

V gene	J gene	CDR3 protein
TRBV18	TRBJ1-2	ASSPRTGALSYT
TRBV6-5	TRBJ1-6	ATSTGVHSPLH
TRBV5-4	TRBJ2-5	ASSLDTSGRDETQY
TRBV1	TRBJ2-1	TSSPFFRELRNEQF
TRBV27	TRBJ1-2	ASSFVGQGVGGYT
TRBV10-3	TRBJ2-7	AIWGTGVREQY
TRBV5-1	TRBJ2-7	ASSREDAREY
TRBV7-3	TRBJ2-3	ASSPAGTTSTDTQY
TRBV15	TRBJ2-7	ATSRSVVEYEQY
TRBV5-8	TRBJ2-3	ASSLRTGANTDTQY
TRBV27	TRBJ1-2	ASRRREGGYT
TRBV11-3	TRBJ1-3	ASSSGQGNTIY
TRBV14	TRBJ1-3	ASSRNRGIFSGNTIY
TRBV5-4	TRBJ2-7	ASSLRQGDYEQY
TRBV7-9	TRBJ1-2	ASSRDRIGGYT
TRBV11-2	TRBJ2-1	ASSLAHESYNEQF
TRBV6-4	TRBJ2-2	ASRITSSTGELF
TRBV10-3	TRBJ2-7	AITRTPSYEQY
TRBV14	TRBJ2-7	ASSQTTGTPLR
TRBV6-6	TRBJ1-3	ASSSRQGASGNTIY
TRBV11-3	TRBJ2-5	ASSPGLAGEETQY
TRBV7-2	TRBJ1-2	ASSPGTGRGYT